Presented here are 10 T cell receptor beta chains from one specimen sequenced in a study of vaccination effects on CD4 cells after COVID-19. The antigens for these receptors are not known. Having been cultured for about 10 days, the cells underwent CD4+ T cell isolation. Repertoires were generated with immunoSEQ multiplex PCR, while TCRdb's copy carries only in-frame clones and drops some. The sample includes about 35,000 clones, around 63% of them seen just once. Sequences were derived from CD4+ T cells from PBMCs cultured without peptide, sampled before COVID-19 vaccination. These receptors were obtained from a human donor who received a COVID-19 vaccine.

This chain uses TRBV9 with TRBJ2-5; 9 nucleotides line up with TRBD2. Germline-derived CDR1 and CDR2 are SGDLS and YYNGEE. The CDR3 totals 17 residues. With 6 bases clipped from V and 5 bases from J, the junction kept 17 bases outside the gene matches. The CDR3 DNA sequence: TGTGCCAGCAACGGGGGAGTAGGTAGCGGGAGCTGGGAGACCCAGTACTTC. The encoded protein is CASNGGVGSGSWETQYF.

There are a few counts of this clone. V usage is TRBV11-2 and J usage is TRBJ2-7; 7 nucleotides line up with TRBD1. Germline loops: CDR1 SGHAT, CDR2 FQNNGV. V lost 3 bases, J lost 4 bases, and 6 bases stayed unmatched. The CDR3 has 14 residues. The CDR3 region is CASSFDRDFYEQYF. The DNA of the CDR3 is TGTGCCAGCAGCTTTGACAGGGATTTTTACGAGCAGTACTTC.

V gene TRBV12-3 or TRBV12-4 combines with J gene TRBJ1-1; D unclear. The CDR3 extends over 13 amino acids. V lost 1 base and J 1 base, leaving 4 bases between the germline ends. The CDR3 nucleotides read TGTGCCAGCAGTTTAGGGGGGAACACTGAAGCTTTCTTT. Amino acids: CASSLGGNTEAFF.

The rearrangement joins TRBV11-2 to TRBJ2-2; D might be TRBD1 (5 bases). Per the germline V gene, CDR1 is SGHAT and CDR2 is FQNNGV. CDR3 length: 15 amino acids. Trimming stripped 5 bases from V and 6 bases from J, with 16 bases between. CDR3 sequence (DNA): TGTGCCAGCAGCCCACCGAGCAGGGTGGCCGGGGAGCTGTTTTTT. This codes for CASSPPSRVAGELFF.

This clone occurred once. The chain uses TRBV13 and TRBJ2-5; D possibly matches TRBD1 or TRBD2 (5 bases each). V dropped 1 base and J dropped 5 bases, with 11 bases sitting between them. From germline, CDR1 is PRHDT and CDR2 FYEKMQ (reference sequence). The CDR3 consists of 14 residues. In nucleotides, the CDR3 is TGTGCCAGCAGCTTAGAGAGGGACGGCGAGACCCAGTACTTC. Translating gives CASSLERDGETQYF.

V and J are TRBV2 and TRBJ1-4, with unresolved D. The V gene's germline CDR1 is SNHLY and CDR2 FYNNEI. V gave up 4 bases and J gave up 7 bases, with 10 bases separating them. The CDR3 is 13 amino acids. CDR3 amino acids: CASSGQHSEKLFF. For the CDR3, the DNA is TGTGCCAGCAGTGGCCAGCATTCTGAAAAACTGTTTTTT.

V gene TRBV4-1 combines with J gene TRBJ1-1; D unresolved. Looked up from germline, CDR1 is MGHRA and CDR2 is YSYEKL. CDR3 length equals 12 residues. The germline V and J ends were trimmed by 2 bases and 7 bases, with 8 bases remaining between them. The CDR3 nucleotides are TGCGCCAGCAGCCAACCCAGGAATGAAGCTTTCTTT. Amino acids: CASSQPRNEAFF.

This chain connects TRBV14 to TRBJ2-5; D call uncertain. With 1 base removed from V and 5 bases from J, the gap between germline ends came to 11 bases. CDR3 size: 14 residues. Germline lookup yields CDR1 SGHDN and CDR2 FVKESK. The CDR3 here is CASSQVGLMETQYF. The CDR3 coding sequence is TGTGCCAGCAGCCAAGTGGGGTTGATGGAGACCCAGTACTTC.

The DNA of the CDR3 is TGTGCCAGCCGGGACAGCCGAAATTCACCCCTCCACTTT. As protein: CASRDSRNSPLHF. The chain couples TRBV12-3 or TRBV12-4 to TRBJ1-6; 7 nucleotides agree with TRBD1. This CDR3 spans 13 amino acids. Trimming cost V 8 bases and J 7 bases; bases outside gene matches: 5.

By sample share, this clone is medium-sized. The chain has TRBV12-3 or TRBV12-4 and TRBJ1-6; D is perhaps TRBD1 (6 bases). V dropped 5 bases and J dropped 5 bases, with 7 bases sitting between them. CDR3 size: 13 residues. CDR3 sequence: CASSTGHNSPLHF. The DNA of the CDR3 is TGTGCCAGCAGTACAGGGCATAATTCACCCCTCCACTTT.